This T cell receptor (beta chain) came from a study of T-cell memory formation after mild COVID-19 (dated by TCRdb to 2020 to 2023). Context from the whole study: TCR sequence clusters from the two donors were found to be largely donor specific. In a couple of donors, T-cell clones that expanded and contracted after mild COVID-19 were tracked by sequencing TCRalpha and TCRbeta repertoires over time. The cohort comprised two young, previously healthy adult volunteers, one female and one male.

Ficoll-Paque density gradient centrifugation was the method used to isolate PBMCs. With respect to this clonotype: It lacks a known antigen. No much larger clone exists at a distance of one base, and base qualities are not known.

Sequenced using an Illumina NovaSeq 6000. TCRalpha and TCRbeta cDNA libraries were constructed by 5'RACE with constant-segment primers, with sample barcodes and unique molecular identifiers being introduced. RNA was extracted from every sample with Trizol reagent. Library amplification was performed in two PCR steps, and a second sample barcode and Illumina TruSeq adapters were introduced in the second step. Sequencing of the libraries was done on an Illumina NovaSeq, producing 2 x 150 bp paired-end reads. On the authors' methods: The reads were demultiplexed and collapsed into UMI-guided consensus sequences using migec v1.2.7. Using mixcr v2.1.11, the UMI consensuses were aligned to TRA and TRB V and J templates and assembled into clonotypes. Clonotypes were classified as expanded or contracted when called significant by both edgeR and NoisET, with noise models trained on biological replicates. edgeR calls used a false discovery rate-adjusted p below 0.01 and a log2 fold-change threshold of 1. PCA with hierarchical clustering of max-normalized trajectories of the 1000 most abundant clonotypes was used as exploratory dynamics analysis. Separately sequenced CD4+ and CD8+ repertoires were used to assign the CD4 or CD8 phenotype of responding clones. Starting from the raw public reads, TCRdb applied fastp trimming at Q25, assembled clones with MiXCR and retained in-frame beta chains. Each CDR3 protein appears once, grouped with its most common genes and DNA. In this record, the V and J calls reflect TCRdb's handling and not the investigators' own analysis. Counted in this sample were approximately 450,000 distinct CDR3 sequences; about 20% of them appeared once. Over 9% of the sample is held by the ten biggest clonotypes.

What the work shows at the level of the full study, not this receptor alone: From day 15 to 85, contracting clones showed balanced CD4/CD8 phenotypes, whereas a second wave of clones that expanded from day 15 to 37 leaned towards CD4+. Some responding clones were detected in pre-infection memory, which suggested that pre-existing cross-reactive memory T cells had joined the SARS-CoV-2 response. Contracting CD4+ clones appeared mostly in the CM and EM memory subsets, whereas CD8+ clones were enriched in EMRA. SARS-CoV-2 specificity of the second-wave clones peaking on day 37 was not confirmed. Only a couple of mild cases were covered in the study, and larger cohorts including severe cases with pre-infection samples were considered necessary.

CDR1 and CDR2, looked up from the germline V gene, are SGHRS and YFSETQ. CDR3 length: 16 amino acids, cysteine to phenylalanine. The CDR3 DNA has 48 bases and is translated from base 1. The germline V and J ends show losses of 0 bases and 5 bases respectively, and no gene match explains 6 bases of the junction. The TCR comes from an adult woman who had mild COVID-19 (a few samples of this study predate the infection). The sample titles of this study are shuffled in the database, so cell type and time point are left out; the donor was told from shared clones. Recombination connected TRBV5-1 to TRBJ2-2; 8 nucleotides in the junction match TRBD2. Sequenced input: PBMCs or a T cell subset sorted from them (not recorded which). The nucleotides are TGCGCCAGCAGCTTGGCGTTAGCGGGGAATACCGGGGAGCTGTTTTTT. It encodes CASSLALAGNTGELFF.